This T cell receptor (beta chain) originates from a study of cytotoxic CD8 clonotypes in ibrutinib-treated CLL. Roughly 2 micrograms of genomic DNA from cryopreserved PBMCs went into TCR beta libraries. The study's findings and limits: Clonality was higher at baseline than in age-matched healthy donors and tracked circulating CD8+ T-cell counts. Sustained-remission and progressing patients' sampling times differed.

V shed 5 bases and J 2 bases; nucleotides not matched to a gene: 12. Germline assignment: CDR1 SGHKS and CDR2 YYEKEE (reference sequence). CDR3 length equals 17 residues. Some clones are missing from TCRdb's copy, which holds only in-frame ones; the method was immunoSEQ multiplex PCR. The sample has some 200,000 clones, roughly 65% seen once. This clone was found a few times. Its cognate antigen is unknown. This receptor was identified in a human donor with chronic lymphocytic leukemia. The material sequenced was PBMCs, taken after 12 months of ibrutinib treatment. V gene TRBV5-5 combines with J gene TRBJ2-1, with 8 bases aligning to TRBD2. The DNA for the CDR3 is TGTGCCAGCAGACAAACTAGCGGAACTCCCGCCTACAATGAGCAGTTCTTC. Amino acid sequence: CASRQTSGTPAYNEQFF.